Listed here is a single T cell receptor (beta chain). Its antigen is still unknown. This sample stems from a study of OX40 agonist ivuxolimab in advanced cancers. Study summary: Ivuxolimab, an antibody that agonizes OX40 (CD134), was administered to the patients. The study enrolled dose-escalation patients with hepatocellular carcinoma, melanoma, renal cell or head and neck cancer. General study results and limits: CD8+ T cells showed, on average, more clonal expansion than CD4+ cells.

The CDR3 is made up of 15 amino acids. Germline-derived CDR1 and CDR2 are LNHDA and SQIVND (reference sequence). Trimming shortened V by 3 bases and J by 8 bases, and 17 bases separated the two germline ends. Only in-frame clones appear in the TCRdb table, and some are missing; sequencing was by immunoSEQ multiplex PCR. The sample holds approximately 86,000 clones; around 90% are singletons and the top ten take around 1.1%. The sequence was obtained from an adult with an advanced solid tumor such as melanoma, head and neck, liver or kidney cancer. The source was CD4+ or CD8+ T cells sorted from blood, collected in a trial of the OX40 agonist ivuxolimab. The chain couples TRBV19 to TRBJ2-1; tentative D call: TRBD2 (6 bases). CDR3 in DNA: TGTGCCAGTAGTATTATTGGAGGGTCGGGAGATGAGCAGTTCTTC. This sequence encodes CASSIIGGSGDEQFF.